The entry below gives a single TCR beta chain sequence along with its context. Its specificity is not known. This specimen comes from a study of cytomegalovirus exposure and HLA in healthy donors. Study-level points and caveats: A list of roughly 180 TCR beta chains associated with cytomegalovirus was given. There were a few CMV-associated chains whose specificity for CMV antigens was confirmed in vitro.

The method was immunoSEQ multiplex PCR; TCRdb's version includes in-frame clones alone and lacks a portion of them. The data show roughly 120,000 clones, with around 94% seen just once and less than 1.5% held by the top ten. The V gene end was trimmed by 8 bases and the J gene end by 6 bases; junction bases not matched to a gene: 9. CDR1 is MNHNS and CDR2 is SASEGT in the germline V gene. This CDR3 contains 13 residues. This clonotype originated in a young woman in good health and CMV-seronegative. The chain has TRBV6-1 and TRBJ1-2; 7 nucleotides align to TRBD1. The sequenced sample consisted of PBMCs. CDR3 bases: TGTGCCAGCCCTACAGGGGAAGGGGATGGCTACACCTTC. This translates into CASPTGEGDGYTF.